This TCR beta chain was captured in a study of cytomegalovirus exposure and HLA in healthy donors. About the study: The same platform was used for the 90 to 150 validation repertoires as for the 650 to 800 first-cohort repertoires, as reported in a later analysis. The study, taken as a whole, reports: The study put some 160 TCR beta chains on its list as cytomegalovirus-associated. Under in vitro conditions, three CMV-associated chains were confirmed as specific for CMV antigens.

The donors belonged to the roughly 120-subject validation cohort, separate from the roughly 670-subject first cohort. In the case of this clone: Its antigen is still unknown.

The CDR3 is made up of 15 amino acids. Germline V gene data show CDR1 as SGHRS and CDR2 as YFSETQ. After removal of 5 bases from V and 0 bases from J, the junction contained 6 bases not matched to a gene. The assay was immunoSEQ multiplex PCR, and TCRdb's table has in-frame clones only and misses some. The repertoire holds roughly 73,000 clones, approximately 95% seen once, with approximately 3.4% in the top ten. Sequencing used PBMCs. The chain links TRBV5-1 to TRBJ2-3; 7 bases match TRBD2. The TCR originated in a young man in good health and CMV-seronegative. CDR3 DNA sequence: TGCGCCAGCAGGTGGGGGGGACGGAGCACAGATACGCAGTATTTT. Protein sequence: CASRWGGRSTDTQYF.